These T cell receptor beta chains were read from a single sample in a study of cytomegalovirus exposure and HLA in healthy donors. Sequencing was performed with immunoSEQ multiplex PCR; in TCRdb, only in-frame clones are kept and a portion is missing. This sample yields around 20,000 clones, of which under 90% are seen a single time; around a fifth belongs to the top ten. Sequencing was carried out using PBMCs. These receptors all come from a human donor in good health. Both conserved end residues are part of each CDR3. D genes are given only for firm matches. Expanded clones get a size class; other rows say once, few or many, or leave the size out.

TRBJ2-5	.	TRBV6-1	TRBD1	CASSKGDRQETQYF	TGTGCCAGCAGTAAGGGGGACAGACAAGAGACCCAGTACTTC
TRBJ1-5	.	TRBV19	.	CASSIPGLEPQHF	TGTGCCAGTAGTATTCCAGGTTTGGAGCCCCAGCATTTT
TRBJ2-1	.	TRBV30	.	CAWGGLFNEQFF	TGTGCCTGGGGGGGGTTGTTCAATGAGCAGTTCTTC
TRBJ1-1	.	TRBV19	.	CASSIGRVEAFF	TGTGCCAGTAGTATTGGGCGAGTTGAAGCTTTCTTT
TRBJ2-5	.	TRBV30	.	CAWDSLRERYF	TGTGCCTGGGATTCCCTTCGGGAGCGGTACTTC
TRBJ2-6	.	TRBV6-5	.	CASSYSTGGANVLTF	TGTGCCAGCAGTTACTCGACAGGTGGGGCCAACGTCCTGACTTTC
TRBJ2-5	.	TRBV5-1	.	CASSLRDTQETQYF	TGCGCCAGCAGCCTACGGGACACTCAAGAGACCCAGTACTTC
TRBJ1-5	.	TRBV7-9	.	CASSSDIQPQHF	TGTGCCAGCAGCTCCGACATCCAGCCCCAGCATTTT
TRBJ1-2	once	TRBV9	TRBD1	CASSAGTGGRHGYTF	TGTGCCAGCAGCGCCGGGACAGGGGGCAGGCATGGCTACACCTTC
TRBJ1-1	.	TRBV5-8	TRBD1	CASSLYGQGFAAFF	TGTGCCAGCAGCTTGTACGGACAGGGGTTCGCAGCTTTCTTT
TRBJ2-3	.	TRBV9	.	CASSAGTSTDTQYF	TGTGCCAGCAGCGCAGGGACTAGCACAGATACGCAGTATTTT
TRBJ2-7	.	TRBV7-6	TRBD1	CASSPHPQGAGYEQYF	TGTGCCAGCAGCCCGCACCCACAGGGGGCGGGATACGAGCAGTACTTC
TRBJ1-1	.	TRBV30	.	CACRGGMVAEAFF	TGTGCCTGCCGCGGGGGGATGGTCGCTGAAGCTTTCTTT
TRBJ2-1	.	TRBV5-4	.	CASSGGSSVSYNEQFF	TGTGCCAGCAGCGGGGGGTCTAGCGTCTCCTACAATGAGCAGTTCTTC
TRBJ2-1	.	TRBV7-9	TRBD2	CASSPFWGGNEQFF	TGTGCCAGCAGCCCCTTTTGGGGGGGCAATGAGCAGTTCTTC
TRBJ1-1	.	TRBV7-2	TRBD1	CASSLDPGGGRDEAFF	TGTGCCAGCAGCTTAGATCCAGGGGGAGGTAGAGATGAAGCTTTCTTT
TRBJ2-1	once	TRBV25-1	TRBD2	CASGGLAGVKEQFF	TGTGCCAGCGGAGGACTAGCGGGAGTGAAAGAGCAGTTCTTC
TRBJ1-3	.	TRBV7-2	TRBD1	CASSVRQGGGNTIYF	TGTGCCAGCAGCGTCCGACAGGGCGGTGGAAACACCATATATTTT
TRBJ1-2	.	TRBV6-5	TRBD1	CASSYWTGMDYGYTF	TGTGCCAGCAGTTACTGGACAGGGATGGACTATGGCTACACCTTC
TRBJ1-2	once	TRBV9	.	CASSVVAGGGWNGYTF	TGTGCCAGCAGCGTAGTCGCCGGGGGAGGTTGGAATGGCTACACCTTC
TRBJ1-2	once	TRBV7-2	.	CASSRQLGGGLGYTF	TGTGCCAGCAGCCGTCAGCTAGGCGGGGGGCTGGGCTACACCTTC
TRBJ1-4	.	TRBV2	.	CASSEPTANEKLFF	TGTGCCAGCAGTGAACCCACAGCTAATGAAAAACTGTTTTTT
TRBJ2-1	.	TRBV19	.	CASSFLRDIGNEQFF	TGTGCCAGTAGTTTCCTCCGGGACATTGGCAATGAGCAGTTCTTC
TRBJ2-3	.	TRBV7-9	TRBD2	CASSQPGLVQSGDTQYF	TGTGCCAGCAGCCAACCGGGACTAGTACAGAGTGGAGATACGCAGTATTTT
TRBJ1-2	.	TRBV6-5	TRBD1	CASSIQGTAAYGYTF	TGTGCCAGCAGTATACAGGGGACAGCCGCCTATGGCTACACCTTC
TRBJ2-7	.	TRBV4-1	TRBD2	CASSYGRDVGSEQYF	TGCGCCAGCAGCTATGGGAGGGACGTGGGATCCGAGCAGTACTTC
TRBJ2-1	.	TRBV9	TRBD2	CASSGLAGEYNEQFF	TGTGCCAGCAGCGGGCTAGCGGGGGAGTACAATGAGCAGTTCTTC